Below are 14 T cell receptor beta chains sequenced from a single sample in a study of spatial heterogeneity in lung cancer. MiXCR, applied by TCRdb to the 5' RACE reads, yields one record per CDR3 protein. In the table there are some 85,000 distinct CDR3 sequences, approximately 20% of which are singletons. Specified time point: sample taken at primary tumor resection. Frozen PBMC, nontumor lung or tumor provided whole RNA, which was sequenced unsorted. Sample: PBMCs, taken at surgery. These receptors were collected from a male donor with early-stage non-small cell lung cancer.

The V gene is TRBV6-2 or TRBV6-3, the J gene TRBJ1-5; no definite D call. Germline V gives CDR1 MNHEY, CDR2 SVGEGT. Trimming cost V 6 bases and J 6 bases, with 9 bases left between them. The CDR3 runs to 12 residues. The CDR3 sequence: CASRGIGQPQHF. The CDR3 DNA reads TGTGCCAGCAGGGGGATAGGTCAGCCCCAGCATTTT.

The J gene is TRBJ2-7, the V gene TRBV29-1; no firm D call. Trimming removed 0 bases at V and 6 bases at J, with 15 bases between. CDR1 is SQVTM, CDR2 ANQGSEA, per germline. This CDR3 region has 14 residues. The CDR3 spells CSVEDQEFSREQYF. CDR3 coding DNA: TGCAGCGTTGAAGATCAAGAGTTTTCACGCGAGCAGTACTTC.

This clonotype was recorded a few times. The rearrangement links TRBV20-1 to TRBJ2-2; tentative D call: TRBD1 (7 bases). CDR3 length equals 12 residues. CDR1 is DFQATT and CDR2 is SNEGSKA in the germline V gene (reference sequence). V was clipped by 6 bases and J by 5 bases, with 10 bases between them. The CDR3 nucleotides read TGCAGTGCGGCAGGGGGGACCGGGGAGCTGTTTTTT. This codes for CSAAGGTGELFF.

The chain links TRBV5-1 to TRBJ1-1; the D gene is possibly TRBD1 (6 bases). The ends were cut back, 0 bases at V and 3 bases at J, with 9 bases in the middle. CDR3 length: 14 amino acids. Germline V gene lookup returns CDR1 SGHRS and CDR2 YFSETQ. Here the CDR3 reads CASSLGRTDTEAFF. The CDR3 bases are TGCGCCAGCAGCTTGGGCAGGACAGACACTGAAGCTTTCTTT.

This clonotype was seen more than once but under ten times. V gene TRBV6-5 combines with J gene TRBJ1-2; D uncertain. The CDR3 is 14 amino acids. V shed 0 bases and J shed 7 bases, with 12 bases lying between them. Looked up from germline, CDR1 is MNHEY and CDR2 is SVGAGI. In nucleotides, the CDR3 is TGTGCCAGCAGTTACTCCCTAGCCGAGGCTGGCTACACCTTC. Its translation: CASSYSLAEAGYTF.

The chain is built from TRBV19 and TRBJ2-2; D gene uncertain. The V end lost 3 bases, the J end lost 2 bases, and 13 bases lay between the germline ends. The CDR3 consists of 16 residues. Germline-derived CDR1 and CDR2 are LNHDA and SQIVND (reference sequence). The CDR3 loop reads CASSMIRITNTGELFF. The CDR3 DNA follows: TGTGCCAGTAGTATGATCCGAATTACTAACACCGGGGAGCTGTTTTTT. The whole variable domain, filled in from reference TRBV19 and TRBJ2-2, reads DGGITQSPKYLFRKEGQNVTLSCEQNLNHDAMYWYRQDPGQGLRLIYYSQIVNDFQKGDIAEGYSVSREKKESFPLTVTSAQKNPTAFYLCASSMIRITNTGELFFGEGSRLTVL.

This clonotype was picked up a small number of times. The chain employs TRBV7-6 and TRBJ1-5, with unresolved D. Trimming shortened V by 5 bases and J by 4 bases, and 12 bases separated the two germline ends. This CDR3 spans 14 amino acids. Germline lookup yields CDR1 SGHVS and CDR2 FNYEAQ. The DNA of the CDR3 is TGTGCCAGCAGCCAGAGTCCTGGAAATCAGCCCCAGCATTTT. Its protein is CASSQSPGNQPQHF.

The V call is TRBV5-1, the J call TRBJ2-5; tentative D call: TRBD2 (5 bases). V was shortened by 4 bases and J by 4 bases, with 11 bases between the two germline ends. CDR1 is SGHRS and CDR2 is YFSETQ in the germline V gene. The CDR3 totals 13 residues. CDR3 in amino acids: CASSRGLAETQYF. The CDR3 DNA reads as TGCGCCAGCAGCAGAGGACTTGCAGAGACCCAGTACTTC.

In this sample, this clonotype turned up a few times. J is TRBJ1-1 and V is TRBV7-9; 11 bases align to TRBD1. V shed 4 bases and J 3 bases; nucleotides not matched to a gene: 7. CDR1 is SEHNR, CDR2 FQNEAQ, per germline (reference sequence). The CDR3 is 16 residues long. This chain's CDR3 is CASSSGDRGLDTEAFF. DNA of the CDR3: TGTGCCAGCAGCTCCGGGGACAGGGGGTTGGACACTGAAGCTTTCTTT.

This clonotype was seen more than once but under ten times. The J gene is TRBJ2-5, the V gene TRBV3-1, with 8 bases matching TRBD1. Germline V gene sequence: CDR1 LGHDT, CDR2 YNNKEL (reference sequence). This CDR3 has 16 residues. The J segment lost 1 base and the V segment lost 6 bases, leaving 10 bases of the junction unmatched. The CDR3 reads CASSPLFRGLQETQYF. CDR3 coding DNA: TGTGCCAGCAGTCCTTTATTCAGGGGGCTCCAAGAGACCCAGTACTTC.

The sample holds a few counts of this clonotype. V gene TRBV5-1 combines with J gene TRBJ2-5; D is undetermined. There are 14 residues in the CDR3. Germline lookup yields CDR1 SGHRS and CDR2 YFSETQ. V shed 6 bases and J shed 2 bases, with 14 bases lying between them. DNA of the CDR3: TGCGCCAGCAAATCCTCGGGTAGGCAAGAGACCCAGTACTTC. Translating gives CASKSSGRQETQYF.

This clonotype came up a few times. V and J are TRBV21-1 and TRBJ2-4; the table assigns TRBD1, which was not confirmed against the DNA. TRBV21-1 is listed as a pseudogene. The CDR3 loop spans 19 amino acids. This chain's CDR3 is CASSKRGQGYQLAKNIQYF. The CDR3 DNA sequence: TGTGCCAGCAGCAAAAGGGGACAGGGGTATCAACTAGCCAAAAACATTCAGTACTTC.

The V and J genes are TRBV10-3 and TRBJ2-3, with TRBD2 matching 10 bases. CDR3 length: 15 amino acids. After removal of 11 bases from V and 0 bases from J, the junction contained 8 bases not matched to a gene. CDR1 ENHRY and CDR2 SYGVKD come from the germline V gene. The CDR3 nucleotides read TGTGCCTCGGGGACTAGCGAAAAAAGCACAGATACGCAGTATTTT. This encodes CASGTSEKSTDTQYF.

The table lists this clonotype with a few counts. The V call is TRBV28, the J call TRBJ1-6; D not resolved. The germline gives CDR1 MDHEN, CDR2 SYDVKM. V was trimmed by 10 bases and J by 7 bases, leaving 11 bases between them. The CDR3 spans 12 residues. The CDR3 DNA reads TGTGCCACCCAGGCCCAAAATTCACCCCTCCACTTT. This gives the protein CATQAQNSPLHF.